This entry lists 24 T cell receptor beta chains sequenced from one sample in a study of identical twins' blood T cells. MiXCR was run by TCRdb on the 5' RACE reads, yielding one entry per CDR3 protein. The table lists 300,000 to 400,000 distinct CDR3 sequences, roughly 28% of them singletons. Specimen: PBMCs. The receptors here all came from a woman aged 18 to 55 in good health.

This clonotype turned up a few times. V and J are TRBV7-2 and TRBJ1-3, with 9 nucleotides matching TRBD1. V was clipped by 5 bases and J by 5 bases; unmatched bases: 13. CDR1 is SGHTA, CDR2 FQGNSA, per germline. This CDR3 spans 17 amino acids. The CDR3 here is CASSPSPLDRGRNTIYF. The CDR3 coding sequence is TGTGCCAGCAGCCCGAGTCCTTTGGACAGGGGAAGAAACACCATATATTTT.

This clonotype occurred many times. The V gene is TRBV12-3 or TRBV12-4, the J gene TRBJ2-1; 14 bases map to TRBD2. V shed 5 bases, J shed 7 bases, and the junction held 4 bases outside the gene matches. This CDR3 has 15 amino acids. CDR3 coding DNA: TGTGCCAGCAGTCTAGGACTAGCGGGGGGAAATGAGCAGTTCTTC. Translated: CASSLGLAGGNEQFF.

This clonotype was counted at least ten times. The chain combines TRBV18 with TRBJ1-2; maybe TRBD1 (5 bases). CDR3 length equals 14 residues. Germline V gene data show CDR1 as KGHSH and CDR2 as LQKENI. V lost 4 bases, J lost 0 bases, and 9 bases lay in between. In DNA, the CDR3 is TGTGCCAGCTCACAGGGGTCTACTAACTATGGCTACACCTTC. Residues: CASSQGSTNYGYTF.

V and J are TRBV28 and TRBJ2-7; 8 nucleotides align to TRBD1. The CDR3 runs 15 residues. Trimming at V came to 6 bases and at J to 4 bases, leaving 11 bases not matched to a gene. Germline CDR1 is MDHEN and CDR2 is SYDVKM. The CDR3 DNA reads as TGTGCCAGCAGCCTAGCCGGGACAGGTCTATACGAGCAGTACTTC. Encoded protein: CASSLAGTGLYEQYF.

CDR3 DNA: TGCAGCGTTGAAGAAGGGGCAGGCTTCTACGAGCAGTACTTC. This translates into CSVEEGAGFYEQYF. V usage is TRBV29-1 and J usage is TRBJ2-7, with D maybe TRBD1 (5 bases). The CDR3 consists of 14 residues. V was clipped by 0 bases and J by 3 bases, with 12 bases between them. CDR1 is SQVTM and CDR2 is ANQGSEA in the germline V gene.

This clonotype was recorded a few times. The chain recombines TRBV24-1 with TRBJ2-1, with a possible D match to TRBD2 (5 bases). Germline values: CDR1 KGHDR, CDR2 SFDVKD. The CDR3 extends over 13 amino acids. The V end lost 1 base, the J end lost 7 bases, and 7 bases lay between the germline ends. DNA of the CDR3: TGTGCCACCAGTGATTTTGGCGGGAATGAGCAGTTCTTC. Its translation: CATSDFGGNEQFF.

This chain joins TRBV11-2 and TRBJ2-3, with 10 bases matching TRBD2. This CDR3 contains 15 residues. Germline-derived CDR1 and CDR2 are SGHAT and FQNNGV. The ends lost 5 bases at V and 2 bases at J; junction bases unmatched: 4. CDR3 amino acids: CASSTLAGFTDTQYF. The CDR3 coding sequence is TGTGCCAGCAGCACACTAGCGGGGTTCACAGATACGCAGTATTTT.

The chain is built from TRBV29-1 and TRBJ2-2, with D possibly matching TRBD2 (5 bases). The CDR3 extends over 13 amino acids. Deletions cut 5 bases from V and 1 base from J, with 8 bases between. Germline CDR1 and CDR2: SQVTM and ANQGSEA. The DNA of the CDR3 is TGCAGCGTTCCCCGGGGGAACACCGGGGAGCTGTTTTTT. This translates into CSVPRGNTGELFF.

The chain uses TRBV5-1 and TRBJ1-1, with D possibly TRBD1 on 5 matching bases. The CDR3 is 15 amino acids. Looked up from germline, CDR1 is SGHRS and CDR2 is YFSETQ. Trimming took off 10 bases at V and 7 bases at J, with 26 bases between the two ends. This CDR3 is CAGNLYRDAPYEAFF. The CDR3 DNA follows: TGCGCCGGCAACCTCTACCGGGACGCACCTTATGAAGCTTTCTTT.

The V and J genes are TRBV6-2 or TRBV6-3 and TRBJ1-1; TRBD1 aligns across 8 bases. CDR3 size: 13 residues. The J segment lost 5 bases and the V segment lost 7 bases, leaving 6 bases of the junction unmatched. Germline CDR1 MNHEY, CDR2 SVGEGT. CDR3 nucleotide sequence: TGTGCCAGCAAAAGGACAGGGTGGACTGAAGCTTTCTTT. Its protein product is CASKRTGWTEAFF.

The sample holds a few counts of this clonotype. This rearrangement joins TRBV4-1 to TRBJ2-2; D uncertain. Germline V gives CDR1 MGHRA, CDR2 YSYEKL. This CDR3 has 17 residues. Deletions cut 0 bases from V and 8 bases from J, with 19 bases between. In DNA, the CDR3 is TGCGCCAGCAGCCAAGATCCCCCCGTGCTTGGGGTTGGGGAGCTGTTTTTT. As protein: CASSQDPPVLGVGELFF.

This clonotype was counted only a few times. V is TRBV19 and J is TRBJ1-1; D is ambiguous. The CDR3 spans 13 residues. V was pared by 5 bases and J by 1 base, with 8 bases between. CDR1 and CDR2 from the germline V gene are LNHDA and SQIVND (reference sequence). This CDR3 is CASSARQNTEAFF. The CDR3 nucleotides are TGTGCCAGTAGTGCCCGACAGAACACTGAAGCTTTCTTT.

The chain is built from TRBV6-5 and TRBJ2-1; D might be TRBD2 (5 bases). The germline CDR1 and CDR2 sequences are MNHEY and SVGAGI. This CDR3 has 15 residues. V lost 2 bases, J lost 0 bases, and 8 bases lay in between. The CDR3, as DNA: TGTGCCAGCAGTTACGAAGGGAGCTCCTACAATGAGCAGTTCTTC. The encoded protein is CASSYEGSSYNEQFF.

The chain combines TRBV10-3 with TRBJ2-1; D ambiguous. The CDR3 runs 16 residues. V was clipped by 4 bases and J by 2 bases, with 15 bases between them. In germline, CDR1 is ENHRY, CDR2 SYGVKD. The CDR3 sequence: CAISGGRSDAYNEQFF. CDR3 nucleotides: TGTGCCATCAGTGGCGGACGGAGTGACGCCTACAATGAGCAGTTCTTC.

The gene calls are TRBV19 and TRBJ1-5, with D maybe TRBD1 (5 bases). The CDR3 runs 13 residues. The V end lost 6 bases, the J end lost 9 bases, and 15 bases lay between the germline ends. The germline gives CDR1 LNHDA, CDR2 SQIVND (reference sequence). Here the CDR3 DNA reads TGTGCCAGTAGCCATGGGGCCGTGGGGCCCCAGCATTTT. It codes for CASSHGAVGPQHF. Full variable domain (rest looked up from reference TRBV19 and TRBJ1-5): DGGITQSPKYLFRKEGQNVTLSCEQNLNHDAMYWYRQDPGQGLRLIYYSQIVNDFQKGDIAEGYSVSREKKESFPLTVTSAQKNPTAFYLCASSHGAVGPQHFGDGTRLSIL.

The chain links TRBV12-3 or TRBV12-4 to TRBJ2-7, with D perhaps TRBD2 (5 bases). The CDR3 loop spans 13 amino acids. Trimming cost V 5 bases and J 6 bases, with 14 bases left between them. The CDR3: CASSPGLLLEQYF. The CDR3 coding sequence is TGTGCCAGCAGTCCAGGACTCTTACTCGAGCAGTACTTC.

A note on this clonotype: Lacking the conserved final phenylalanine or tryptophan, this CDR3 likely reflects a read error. The CDR3 here is CASRSVNQVYNEQFL. As DNA, the CDR3 is TGTGCCAGCAGGTCCGTTAACCAAGTCTACAATGAGCAGTTCTTA. This chain links TRBV6-6 with TRBJ2-1; D remains unclear. The V end was cut by 6 bases, the J end by 3 bases, with 15 bases between. CDR1 is MNHNY and CDR2 is SVGAGI in the germline V gene (reference sequence). This CDR3 has 15 residues.

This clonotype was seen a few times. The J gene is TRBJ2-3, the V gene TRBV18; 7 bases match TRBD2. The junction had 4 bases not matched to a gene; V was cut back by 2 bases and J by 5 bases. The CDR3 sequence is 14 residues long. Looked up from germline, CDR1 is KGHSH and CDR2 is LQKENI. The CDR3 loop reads CASSPATSVDTQYF. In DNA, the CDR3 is TGTGCCAGCTCACCAGCAACTAGCGTAGATACGCAGTATTTT.

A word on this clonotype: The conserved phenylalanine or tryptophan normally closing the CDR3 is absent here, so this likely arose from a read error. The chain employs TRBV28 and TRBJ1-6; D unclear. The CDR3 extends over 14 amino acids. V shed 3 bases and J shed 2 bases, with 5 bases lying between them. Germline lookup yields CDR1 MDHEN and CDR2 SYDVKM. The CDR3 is CASSFVTYNSPLHS. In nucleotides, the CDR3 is TGTGCCAGCAGTTTCGTTACCTATAATTCACCCCTCCACTCT.

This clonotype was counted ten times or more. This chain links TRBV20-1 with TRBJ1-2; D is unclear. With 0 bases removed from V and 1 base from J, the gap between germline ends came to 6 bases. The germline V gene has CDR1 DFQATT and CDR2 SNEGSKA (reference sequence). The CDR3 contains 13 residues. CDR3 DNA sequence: TGCAGTGCTAGAGATGAAGTTAACTATGGCTACACCTTC. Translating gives CSARDEVNYGYTF.

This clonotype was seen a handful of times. The CDR3 DNA is TGCGCCAGCAGCCAAGATGGGCAGGGGAGGAATTCACCCCTCCACTTT. Its translation is CASSQDGQGRNSPLHF. The genes are TRBV4-1 and TRBJ1-6; D is possibly TRBD1 (6 bases). The V and J ends lost 0 bases and 7 bases respectively, with 13 bases between them. Looked up from germline, CDR1 is MGHRA and CDR2 is YSYEKL. The CDR3 is 16 amino acids.

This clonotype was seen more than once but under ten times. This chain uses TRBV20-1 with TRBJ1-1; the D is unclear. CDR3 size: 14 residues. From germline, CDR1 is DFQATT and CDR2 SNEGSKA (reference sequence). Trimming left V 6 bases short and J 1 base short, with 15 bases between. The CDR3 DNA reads TGCAGTGCCGCTTTCTTTGGTCCGAACACTGAAGCTTTCTTT. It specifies CSAAFFGPNTEAFF.

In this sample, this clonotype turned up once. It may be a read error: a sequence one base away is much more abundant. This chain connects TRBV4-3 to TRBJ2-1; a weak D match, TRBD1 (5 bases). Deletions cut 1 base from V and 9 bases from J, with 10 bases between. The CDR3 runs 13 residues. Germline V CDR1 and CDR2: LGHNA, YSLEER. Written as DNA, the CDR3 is TGCGCCAGCAGCCAAGGTGGGGCTGGTGAGCAGTTCTTC. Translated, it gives CASSQGGAGEQFF.

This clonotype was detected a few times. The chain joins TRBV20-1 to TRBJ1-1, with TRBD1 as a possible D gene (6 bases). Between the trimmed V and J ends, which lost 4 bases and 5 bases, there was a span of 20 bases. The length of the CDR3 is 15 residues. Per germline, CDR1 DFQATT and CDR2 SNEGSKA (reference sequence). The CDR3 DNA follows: TGCAGTGCTACGCTCGAGGGGGGGAAGCGAACTGAAGCTTTCTTT. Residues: CSATLEGGKRTEAFF.